One sample yielded the 15 T cell receptor beta chains listed below, sequenced in a study of shared clonotypes between healthy human individuals (dated by TCRdb to 2020 to 2021). Libraries came from the immunoSEQ multiplex PCR assay. TCRdb carries this immuneACCESS record with in-frame sequences only. Its versions omit some clonotypes, under half of them owing to an unresolved V gene in the studies checked, with the rest unexplained. The sample table lists approximately 2.1 million clones, approximately 93% of them with a count of one. The top ten hold under 0.45% of the sample. The specimen sequenced was naive CD4+ T cells from PBMCs. The cell subset or site tag for this specimen amounts to: CD45RA+ positively selected. These receptors were obtained from a man aged 18 to 30 in good health. Some clones in this sample may be carry-over from other donors' samples.

The gene calls are TRBV7-6 and TRBJ1-1; 9 positions agree with TRBD1. From germline, CDR1 is SGHVS and CDR2 FNYEAQ. The V gene end was trimmed by 4 bases and the J gene end by 7 bases; junction bases not matched to a gene: 4. There are 13 residues in the CDR3. Written as DNA, the CDR3 is TGTGCCAGCAGCTACAGGGGGCGCGATGAAGCTTTCTTT. The encoded protein is CASSYRGRDEAFF.

The rearrangement joins TRBV4-3 to TRBJ2-1; possibly TRBD2 for D (5 bases). The germline V gene encodes CDR1 LGHNA and CDR2 YSLEER. V gave up 0 bases and J gave up 4 bases, with 19 bases separating them. The CDR3 has 18 amino acids. The chain's CDR3 is CASSQDGLRTGFYNEQFF. The CDR3 bases are TGCGCCAGCAGCCAAGATGGCCTTCGGACTGGGTTTTACAATGAGCAGTTCTTC.

This rearrangement joins TRBV4-1 to TRBJ2-5, with TRBD2 matching 9 bases. This CDR3 has 16 amino acids. Per the germline V gene, CDR1 is MGHRA and CDR2 is YSYEKL. Trimming removed 4 bases from V and 5 bases from J; junction bases left unmatched: 11. CDR3 in amino acids: CASSPTIAGVGETQYF. The DNA for the CDR3 is TGCGCCAGCAGCCCAACTATAGCGGGAGTTGGGGAGACCCAGTACTTC.

The chain carries TRBV28 and TRBJ2-1; D is unclear. The germline gives CDR1 MDHEN, CDR2 SYDVKM. This CDR3 has 13 residues. Between the trimmed V and J ends, which lost 7 bases and 5 bases, there was a span of 12 bases. CDR3 region: CASTADKNNEQFF. CDR3 in DNA: TGTGCCAGCACCGCTGACAAGAACAATGAGCAGTTCTTC.

V usage is TRBV6-1 and J usage is TRBJ2-6; no clear D gene. CDR3 length equals 15 residues. Per germline, CDR1 MNHNS and CDR2 SASEGT. Trimming took 4 bases from V and 0 from J, leaving 7 bases between them. The CDR3 protein is CASSGSGSGANVLTF. DNA for the CDR3: TGTGCCAGCAGTGGTTCCGGCTCTGGGGCCAACGTCCTGACTTTC.

V and J are TRBV5-1 and TRBJ1-1; D not resolved. In germline, CDR1 is SGHRS, CDR2 YFSETQ. The CDR3 has 13 residues. V was shortened by 0 bases and J by 5 bases, with 8 bases between the two germline ends. This CDR3 is CASSLVSETEAFF. As DNA, the CDR3 is TGCGCCAGCAGCTTGGTTTCCGAGACTGAAGCTTTCTTT.

The chain uses TRBV28 and TRBJ1-1; perhaps TRBD1 as D (6 bases). The germline V and J ends were trimmed by 7 bases and 0 bases, with 15 bases remaining between them. The V gene's germline CDR1 is MDHEN and CDR2 SYDVKM. The CDR3 contains 15 residues. CDR3 sequence reads: CASMHSDRMNTEAFF. CDR3 nucleotides: TGTGCCAGCATGCACTCGGACAGAATGAACACTGAAGCTTTCTTT.

The chain carries TRBV6-6 and TRBJ2-3; maybe TRBD2 (6 bases). Germline-derived CDR1 and CDR2 are MNHNY and SVGAGI (reference sequence). The CDR3 sequence is 14 residues long. V shed 7 bases and J shed 0 bases, with 11 bases lying between them. As DNA, the CDR3 is TGTGCCAGCACTGGCGGAGGGAGCACAGATACGCAGTATTTT. It codes for CASTGGGSTDTQYF.

V usage is TRBV5-4 and J usage is TRBJ2-7, with TRBD1 identical over 7 bases. The CDR3 length is 15 residues. CDR1 SGHNT and CDR2 YYREEE come from the germline V gene (reference sequence). J was trimmed by 1 base and V by 5 bases; bases with no gene match: 9. The CDR3 loop is CASSSNRDSSYEQYF. CDR3 nucleotides: TGTGCCAGCAGTTCTAATCGGGACAGTTCCTACGAGCAGTACTTC.

The genes are TRBV7-9 and TRBJ2-3; 12 nucleotides line up with TRBD2. CDR3 length: 17 amino acids. Germline V lookup: CDR1 SEHNR, CDR2 FQNEAQ (reference sequence). Trimming cost V 4 bases and J 3 bases; bases outside gene matches: 8. CDR3 nucleotides: TGTGCCAGCAGCTCGGAACCTCTAGCGGGAGGGACAGATACGCAGTATTTT. Amino acid sequence: CASSSEPLAGGTDTQYF.

This rearrangement joins TRBV5-1 to TRBJ2-5; D gene ambiguous. The germline gives CDR1 SGHRS, CDR2 YFSETQ. This CDR3 is 13 amino acids long. The V gene lost 7 bases and the J gene lost 4 bases, with 14 bases spanning the gap. DNA for the CDR3: TGCGCCAGCCCCGAAACGGTTACAGAGACCCAGTACTTC. Translation gives CASPETVTETQYF.

The gene calls are TRBV30 and TRBJ2-1, with TRBD2 matching over 11 bases. CDR3 length equals 15 residues. The trim removed 0 bases at V and 7 bases at J, leaving 5 bases unmatched. The germline CDR1 and CDR2 sequences are GTSNPN and SVGIG (reference sequence). The CDR3 DNA follows: TGTGCCTGGAGTGTTAGACTAGCGGGAAGAAATGAGCAGTTCTTC. Translating gives CAWSVRLAGRNEQFF.

The chain uses TRBV11-3 and TRBJ2-7; 8 positions match TRBD1. Germline CDR1 and CDR2: SGHNT and YENEEA. Losses at the gene ends were 0 bases for V and 2 bases for J; bases not matched to a gene: 3. There are 15 residues in the CDR3. CDR3 sequence (DNA): TGTGCCAGCAGCTTAGATGGGGACAGGACCTACGAGCAGTACTTC. As protein: CASSLDGDRTYEQYF. Combining the CDR3 with reference TRBV11-3 and TRBJ2-7 gives the whole variable domain EAGVVQSPRYKIIEKKQPVAFWCNPISGHNTLYWYLQNLGQGPELLIRYENEEAVDDSQLPKDRFSAERLKGVDSTLKIQPAELGDSAVYLCASSLDGDRTYEQYFGPGTRLTVT.

The table lists this clone with a count of one. This specimen includes other DNA sequences encoding the same CDR3. The rearrangement links TRBV7-9 to TRBJ1-1; 7 nucleotides agree with TRBD1. The CDR3 consists of 15 residues. Germline V gene sequence: CDR1 SEHNR, CDR2 FQNEAQ (reference sequence). V lost 3 bases to trimming and J lost 1 base; unmatched junction nucleotides: 5. CDR3 residues: CASSFWTGGNTEAFF. The CDR3, as DNA: TGTGCCAGCAGCTTTTGGACAGGCGGGAACACTGAAGCTTTCTTT.

The chain joins TRBV5-1 to TRBJ1-1; D is possibly TRBD1 (5 bases). The CDR3 is 14 amino acids. Trimming pared 4 bases from V and 4 bases from J, leaving 14 bases between. Germline V gene sequence: CDR1 SGHRS, CDR2 YFSETQ. The CDR3 is CASSPGAMTTEAFF. As DNA, the CDR3 is TGCGCCAGCAGCCCTGGGGCAATGACCACTGAAGCTTTCTTT.